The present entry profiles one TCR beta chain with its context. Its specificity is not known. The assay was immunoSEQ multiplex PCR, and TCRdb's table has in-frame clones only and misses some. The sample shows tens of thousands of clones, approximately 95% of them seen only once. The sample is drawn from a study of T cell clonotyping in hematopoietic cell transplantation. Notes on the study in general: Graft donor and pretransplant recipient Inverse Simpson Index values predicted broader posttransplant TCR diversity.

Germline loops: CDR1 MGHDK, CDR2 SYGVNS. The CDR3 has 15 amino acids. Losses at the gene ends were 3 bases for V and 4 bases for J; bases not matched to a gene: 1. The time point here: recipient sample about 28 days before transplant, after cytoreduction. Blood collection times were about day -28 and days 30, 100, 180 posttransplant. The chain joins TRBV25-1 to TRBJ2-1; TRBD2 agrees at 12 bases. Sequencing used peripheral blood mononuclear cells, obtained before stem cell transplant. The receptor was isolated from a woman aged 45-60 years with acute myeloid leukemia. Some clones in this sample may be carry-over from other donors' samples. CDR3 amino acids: CASSELAGGYNEQFF. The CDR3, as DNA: TGTGCCAGCAGTGAGCTAGCGGGAGGGTACAATGAGCAGTTCTTC. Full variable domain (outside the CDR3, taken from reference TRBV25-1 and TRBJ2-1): EADIYQTPRYLVIGTGKKITLECSQTMGHDKMYWYQQDPGMELHLIHYSYGVNSTEKGDLSSESTVSRIRTEHFPLTLESARPSHTSQYLCASSELAGGYNEQFFGPGTRLTVL.